Shown below are 10 T cell receptor beta chains from a single sample sequenced in a study of blood T cell repertoires in COVID-19. Produced via immunoSEQ multiplex PCR; TCRdb's table is partial and in-frame only. This table holds 150,000 to 200,000 clones, 85% found once. The sample taken for sequencing was peripheral blood. The receptors here all came from a human donor with acute or convalescent COVID-19. The donor label of this sample is uncertain.

The chain links TRBV3-1 (or the pseudogene TRBV3-2) to TRBJ1-6; 9 nucleotides align to TRBD1. V was pared by 4 bases and J by 7 bases, with 5 bases of the junction left unmatched. The CDR3 consists of 15 residues. CDR1 LGHDT and CDR2 YNNKEL come from the germline V gene (reference sequence). The CDR3 DNA reads TGTGCCAGCAGCCCGGGACAGGGTATGAATTCACCCCTCCACTTT. Amino acid sequence: CASSPGQGMNSPLHF.

The chain couples TRBV9 to TRBJ2-3; D perhaps matches TRBD2 (6 bases). The CDR3 loop spans 15 amino acids. Germline CDR1 SGDLS, CDR2 YYNGEE. Deletions cut 4 bases from V and 0 bases from J, with 12 bases between. As DNA, the CDR3 is TGTGCCAGCAGCCTTGGGACTTTTAGCACAGATACGCAGTATTTT. Protein product: CASSLGTFSTDTQYF.

The chain has TRBV5-1 and TRBJ2-3; D perhaps matches TRBD2 (7 bases). V was pared by 5 bases and J by 0 bases, with 10 bases between. The CDR3 sequence is 14 residues long. Germline lookup yields CDR1 SGHRS and CDR2 YFSETQ. The CDR3 nucleotides are TGCGCCAGCAGGGAGGGGGGGAGCACAGATACGCAGTATTTT. It translates to CASREGGSTDTQYF.

The chain is built from TRBV11-2 and TRBJ2-3; D perhaps matches TRBD1 (5 bases). Deletions cut 0 bases from V and 3 bases from J, with 10 bases between. From germline, CDR1 is SGHAT and CDR2 FQNNGV. This CDR3 region has 15 residues. CDR3 in amino acids: CASSLDGSGTDTQYF. The DNA of the CDR3 is TGTGCCAGCAGCTTAGATGGGTCAGGGACAGATACGCAGTATTTT.

This clone was recorded once. The CDR3: CASSLALAGVSSTDTQYF. The CDR3 nucleotides read TGCGCCAGCAGCTTGGCACTAGCGGGTGTTTCTAGCACAGATACGCAGTATTTT. This chain connects TRBV5-1 to TRBJ2-3, with 9 bases lining up with TRBD2. V was pared by 0 bases and J by 0 bases, with 8 bases of the junction left unmatched. Germline V gene lookup returns CDR1 SGHRS and CDR2 YFSETQ. There are 18 residues in the CDR3.

The chain recombines TRBV19 with TRBJ1-5; TRBD1 matches at 9 bases. After removal of 3 bases from V and 7 bases from J, the junction contained 4 bases not matched to a gene. The CDR3 loop spans 14 amino acids. Germline V gives CDR1 LNHDA, CDR2 SQIVND (reference sequence). The CDR3 DNA is TGTGCCAGTAGTATCAGACAGGGGGAGCAGCCCCAGCATTTT. Its protein product is CASSIRQGEQPQHF.

V usage is TRBV30 and J usage is TRBJ2-5, with 8 bases aligning to TRBD2. CDR1 is GTSNPN and CDR2 is SVGIG in the germline V gene (reference sequence). Germline trimming cut 5 bases from V and 0 bases from J; bases unmatched to any gene: 11. The CDR3 length is 16 residues. Written as DNA, the CDR3 is TGTGCCTGGTCAAACGGGAGGGTGTCGGACCAAGAGACCCAGTACTTC. Translating gives CAWSNGRVSDQETQYF.

The CDR3 region has the DNA TGTGCCAGCAGTTACCTGGGGGAGGGTCAGCCCCAGCATTTT. Protein product: CASSYLGEGQPQHF. This sequence joins TRBV6-5 and TRBJ1-5; D possibly corresponds to TRBD1 (5 bases). Germline V lookup: CDR1 MNHEY, CDR2 SVGAGI. V lost 2 bases, J lost 6 bases, and 11 bases lay in between. This CDR3 spans 14 amino acids.

The rearrangement joins TRBV13 to TRBJ1-1; D might be TRBD1 (5 bases). Per germline, CDR1 PRHDT and CDR2 FYEKMQ (reference sequence). Trimming took 1 base from V and 4 from J, leaving 7 bases between them. The CDR3 totals 13 residues. The CDR3 reads CASSLDRLTEAFF. CDR3 nucleotides: TGTGCCAGCAGCTTAGACAGGCTCACTGAAGCTTTCTTT.

This CDR3 is CASSPTSGTYNEQFF. In DNA, the CDR3 is TGTGCCAGCAGCCCGACTAGCGGGACCTACAATGAGCAGTTCTTC. The J gene is TRBJ2-1, the V gene TRBV7-3, with 11 bases aligning to TRBD2. The CDR3 runs to 15 residues. Germline V CDR1 and CDR2: SGHTA, FQGTGA. Unmatched junction bases numbered 2, after V lost 5 bases and J lost 2 bases.